The present T cell receptor beta chain was sequenced within a study of T cells in women clearing cervical HPV infection. Study-level information: Case blood drawn at lesion detection; control blood after infection cleared. Regarding the study as a whole: Combining TCR richness with V gene abundances gave around 0.83 AUC.

With regard to this clone: Its specificity is unknown. Read sequence stops 3 residues before the CDR3 end, and the germline J gene provides the missing end.

There are 15 residues in the CDR3. Per germline, CDR1 SEHNR and CDR2 FQNEAQ (reference sequence). Trimming removed 5 bases from V and 4 bases from J, with 15 bases in between. Here immunoSEQ multiplex PCR was the method, and the copy in TCRdb shows in-frame clones only, minus some. This table holds 45,000 to 50,000 clones. The sequence derives from a woman aged 18-70 years with a cervical HPV16 infection that either progressed to CIN3+ or cleared (not recorded which). The genes are TRBV7-9 and TRBJ1-5; maybe TRBD1 (6 bases). Sequences were obtained from blood buffy coat. The chain's CDR3 is CASSMGTMENQPQHF. The covered CDR3 bases are TGTGCCAGCAGCATGGGGACAATGGAGAATCAGCCC.